The T cell receptor beta chain under discussion was sequenced for a study of T cells in Graves' hyperthyroidism and ophthalmopathy. As regards this clonotype: Its target is not known.

Germline CDR1 SGDLS, CDR2 YYNGEE. The CDR3 runs 15 residues. The V and J ends lost 4 bases and 1 base, in that order; junction bases with no gene match: 6. Diagnosing involved the use of clinical symptoms, serum thyroxine and TRAb, thyroid ultrasound and orbital computed tomography. Amplification of TCR beta CDR3 regions was performed using RNA transcripts as template. The TCR CDR3 was amplified in a first-round RT-PCR using the HTBI primer set. From the multiplex PCR reads, TCRdb called clonotypes with MiXCR, one entry per CDR3 protein. The table lists about 700,000 distinct CDR3 sequences, nearly 45% of them singletons. Regarding the study as a whole: Among thyroid clonotypes expanded above 0.001, most also appeared in blood. Prediction of ophthalmopathy progression came a median around 6 months pre-onset. The authors' 13 V-J model separated ophthalmopathy from stable hyperthyroidism.

Sequencing was done on a sample of peripheral blood or thyroid tissue (not recorded which). The clonotype comes from an adult man with Graves' disease, either hyperthyroidism or ophthalmopathy (not recorded which). The genes are TRBV9 and TRBJ1-1; 8 bases align to TRBD1. DNA for the CDR3: TGTGCCAGCAGCTCCGGACAGGGTTGGAACACTGAAGCTTTCTTT. Translating gives CASSSGQGWNTEAFF.